A selection of T cell receptor beta chains follows, all from one sample in a study of T-cell memory formation after mild COVID-19. In TCRdb, the 5' RACE reads were re-called with MiXCR into one record per CDR3 protein. This sample carries some 150,000 distinct CDR3 sequences, 11% to 15% of them seen once, and the ten largest clones take about 26%. Material: PBMCs or a T cell subset sorted from them (not recorded which). These receptors were collected from an adult woman who had mild COVID-19 (a few samples of this study predate the infection). Cell type and time point are not known. The CDR3 runs from the conserved cysteine through the conserved F or W. Each record gives: CDR3 protein, CDR3 DNA, D gene, V gene, clone size, J gene. D genes are given only for firm matches. A clone size is listed for some rows: how often the clone was seen (once, few, many), or a class if it is expanded.

CDR3 protein: CSVRQETQYF
CDR3 DNA: TGCAGCGTTAGACAAGAGACCCAGTACTTC
D gene: -
V gene: TRBV29-1
clone size: few
J gene: TRBJ2-5

CDR3 protein: CASSLGGPLRSSYNEQFF
CDR3 DNA: TGCGCCAGCAGCTTGGGAGGGCCTCTACGCAGCTCCTACAATGAGCAGTTCTTC
D gene: -
V gene: TRBV5-1
clone size: few
J gene: TRBJ2-1

CDR3 protein: CASSLDGRTQETQYF
CDR3 DNA: TGCGCCAGCAGCTTGGACGGCCGGACACAAGAGACCCAGTACTTC
D gene: -
V gene: TRBV5-1
clone size: -
J gene: TRBJ2-5

CDR3 protein: CSASAPGGDTEAFF
CDR3 DNA: TGCAGTGCTAGCGCCCCCGGGGGCGACACTGAAGCTTTCTTT
D gene: -
V gene: TRBV20-1
clone size: many
J gene: TRBJ1-1

CDR3 protein: CASSLPGQHTGELFF
CDR3 DNA: TGTGCCAGCAGCTTACCGGGACAGCACACCGGGGAGCTGTTTTTT
D gene: TRBD1
V gene: TRBV7-9
clone size: -
J gene: TRBJ2-2

CDR3 protein: CASSLESVQDTYEQYF
CDR3 DNA: TGCGCCAGCAGCTTGGAGTCCGTACAGGACACCTACGAGCAGTACTTC
D gene: -
V gene: TRBV5-1
clone size: few
J gene: TRBJ2-7

CDR3 protein: CASSSPDGSSHTGELFF
CDR3 DNA: TGTGCCAGCAGTTCCCCGGACGGGTCCTCGCACACCGGGGAGCTGTTTTTT
D gene: -
V gene: TRBV6-2/TRBV6-3
clone size: -
J gene: TRBJ2-2

CDR3 protein: CASSPDSYEQYF
CDR3 DNA: TGTGCCAGCAGTCCCGACAGCTACGAGCAGTACTTC
D gene: -
V gene: TRBV12-3/TRBV12-4
clone size: many
J gene: TRBJ2-7

CDR3 protein: CASSLALSGSSYEQYF
CDR3 DNA: TGTGCCAGCAGCTTAGCGTTGTCCGGGAGCTCCTACGAGCAGTACTTC
D gene: -
V gene: TRBV7-8
clone size: -
J gene: TRBJ2-7

CDR3 protein: CSAMDSYEQYF
CDR3 DNA: TGCAGTGCCATGGACAGCTACGAGCAGTACTTC
D gene: -
V gene: TRBV20-1
clone size: -
J gene: TRBJ2-7

CDR3 protein: CASSDGDSGNTEAFF
CDR3 DNA: TGCGCCAGCAGCGATGGGGACAGCGGGAACACTGAAGCTTTCTTT
D gene: TRBD1
V gene: TRBV5-1
clone size: few
J gene: TRBJ1-1

CDR3 protein: CASSPIPSGRYEQYF
CDR3 DNA: TGTGCCAGCAGCCCCATCCCTAGCGGGAGGTACGAGCAGTACTTC
D gene: TRBD2
V gene: TRBV7-2
clone size: many
J gene: TRBJ2-7

CDR3 protein: CASSPPGQGVNYGYTF
CDR3 DNA: TGTGCCAGCAGCCCCCCGGGACAGGGGGTTAACTATGGCTACACCTTC
D gene: TRBD1
V gene: TRBV9
clone size: -
J gene: TRBJ1-2

CDR3 protein: CSVEWGTGGSYGYTF
CDR3 DNA: TGCAGCGTTGAATGGGGGACAGGGGGGAGTTATGGCTACACCTTC
D gene: TRBD1
V gene: TRBV29-1
clone size: -
J gene: TRBJ1-2

CDR3 protein: CATSRQSTSGANVLTF
CDR3 DNA: TGTGCCACCAGCAGGCAGTCTACCTCTGGGGCCAACGTCCTGACTTTC
D gene: -
V gene: TRBV15
clone size: -
J gene: TRBJ2-6

CDR3 protein: CASRWDAYEQFF
CDR3 DNA: TGCGCCAGCAGATGGGACGCCTATGAGCAGTTCTTC
D gene: -
V gene: TRBV5-1
clone size: -
J gene: TRBJ2-1

CDR3 protein: CASSATSGRGVTQYF
CDR3 DNA: TGTGCCAGCAGCGCGACTAGCGGGAGGGGGGTTACGCAGTATTTT
D gene: TRBD2
V gene: TRBV9
clone size: -
J gene: TRBJ2-3

CDR3 protein: CASSVGTDLFF
CDR3 DNA: TGTGCCAGCAGTGTGGGGACAGATCTGTTCTTC
D gene: TRBD1
V gene: TRBV2
clone size: -
J gene: TRBJ2-1

CDR3 protein: CASSTDSSVRNEQFF
CDR3 DNA: TGTGCCAGCAGTACCGATTCCAGCGTTCGGAATGAGCAGTTCTTC
D gene: -
V gene: TRBV12-3/TRBV12-4
clone size: -
J gene: TRBJ2-1

CDR3 protein: CASRIGTGASYEQYF
CDR3 DNA: TGTGCCAGCAGGATTGGGACAGGGGCCTCCTACGAGCAGTACTTC
D gene: TRBD1
V gene: TRBV5-5
clone size: few
J gene: TRBJ2-7

CDR3 protein: CSVESRRYEQYF
CDR3 DNA: TGCAGCGTTGAATCCAGGCGTTACGAGCAGTACTTC
D gene: -
V gene: TRBV29-1
clone size: -
J gene: TRBJ2-7

CDR3 protein: CASTTPTGPYGYTF
CDR3 DNA: TGTGCCAGCACCACCCCGACAGGGCCCTATGGCTACACCTTC
D gene: TRBD1
V gene: TRBV7-9
clone size: -
J gene: TRBJ1-2

CDR3 protein: CASTSLGSPQFF
CDR3 DNA: TGTGCCAGCACCTCCCTGGGAAGTCCTCAGTTCTTC
D gene: -
V gene: TRBV12-3/TRBV12-4
clone size: few
J gene: TRBJ2-1

CDR3 protein: CATSDVGHEAFF
CDR3 DNA: TGTGCCACCAGTGATGTAGGCCATGAAGCTTTCTTT
D gene: -
V gene: TRBV24-1
clone size: many
J gene: TRBJ1-1

CDR3 protein: CASSRPRQGSEYEQYF
CDR3 DNA: TGCGCCAGCAGCCGGCCGAGACAGGGTTCCGAGTACGAGCAGTACTTC
D gene: TRBD1
V gene: TRBV4-1
clone size: few
J gene: TRBJ2-7

CDR3 protein: CASSGDLGRKNIQYF
CDR3 DNA: TGTGCCAGCAGCGGTGACCTGGGACGGAAAAACATTCAGTACTTC
D gene: -
V gene: TRBV9
clone size: -
J gene: TRBJ2-4

CDR3 protein: CASSLASGNNEQFF
CDR3 DNA: TGTGCCAGCAGCTTGGCTAGCGGAAACAATGAGCAGTTCTTC
D gene: TRBD2
V gene: TRBV5-6
clone size: many
J gene: TRBJ2-1

CDR3 protein: CASSSSGTAYNEQFF
CDR3 DNA: TGCGCCAGCAGCTCTTCCGGGACAGCCTACAATGAGCAGTTCTTC
D gene: TRBD1
V gene: TRBV5-1
clone size: -
J gene: TRBJ2-1

CDR3 protein: CASSIRTGRSAEQYF
CDR3 DNA: TGTGCCAGCAGCATCCGGACAGGGAGGTCGGCCGAGCAGTACTTC
D gene: TRBD1
V gene: TRBV11-3
clone size: -
J gene: TRBJ2-7

CDR3 protein: CASSQVGSGGNYEQYF
CDR3 DNA: TGTGCCAGCAGCCAAGTTGGGTCAGGGGGCAACTACGAGCAGTACTTC
D gene: TRBD1
V gene: TRBV14
clone size: few
J gene: TRBJ2-7

CDR3 protein: CASSQDIDTQYF
CDR3 DNA: TGCGCCAGCAGCCAAGATATAGATACGCAGTATTTT
D gene: -
V gene: TRBV4-1
clone size: few
J gene: TRBJ2-3

CDR3 protein: CASTPIEVAATDTQYF
CDR3 DNA: TGTGCCAGCACCCCCATAGAGGTGGCTGCCACAGATACGCAGTATTTT
D gene: -
V gene: TRBV7-2
clone size: few
J gene: TRBJ2-3

CDR3 protein: CASSVAREVYGYTF
CDR3 DNA: TGTGCCAGCAGTGTCGCGAGGGAAGTCTATGGCTACACCTTC
D gene: -
V gene: TRBV2
clone size: -
J gene: TRBJ1-2

CDR3 protein: CATSSLSGSYNEQFF
CDR3 DNA: TGTGCCACCAGCAGCCTTAGCGGGAGCTACAATGAGCAGTTCTTC
D gene: TRBD2
V gene: TRBV15
clone size: -
J gene: TRBJ2-1

CDR3 protein: CASTGGRLYGQETQYF
CDR3 DNA: TGTGCCAGCACTGGGGGGCGACTTTACGGTCAAGAGACCCAGTACTTC
D gene: -
V gene: TRBV2
clone size: -
J gene: TRBJ2-5

CDR3 protein: CASSYSAPHGRYTEAFF
CDR3 DNA: TGCGCCAGCAGCTACTCGGCCCCCCACGGAAGATACACTGAAGCTTTCTTT
D gene: -
V gene: TRBV5-1
clone size: -
J gene: TRBJ1-1

CDR3 protein: CASSGPTTGKNEQYF
CDR3 DNA: TGTGCCAGCAGCGGACCTACGACAGGGAAGAACGAGCAGTACTTC
D gene: TRBD1
V gene: TRBV9
clone size: -
J gene: TRBJ2-7

CDR3 protein: CAWSVRETQYF
CDR3 DNA: TGTGCCTGGAGTGTACGGGAGACCCAGTACTTC
D gene: -
V gene: TRBV30
clone size: -
J gene: TRBJ2-5

CDR3 protein: CASSFTTDGEAFF
CDR3 DNA: TGTGCCAGCAGCTTCACCACGGACGGCGAAGCTTTCTTT
D gene: -
V gene: TRBV7-9
clone size: -
J gene: TRBJ1-1

CDR3 protein: CASSLDISEAFF
CDR3 DNA: TGTGCCAGCAGCTTAGACATCTCAGAAGCTTTCTTT
D gene: -
V gene: TRBV11-2
clone size: -
J gene: TRBJ1-1

CDR3 protein: CASTSLPGDNTQYF
CDR3 DNA: TGTGCCAGCACTTCCTTACCGGGGGATAATACGCAGTATTTT
D gene: -
V gene: TRBV7-6
clone size: few
J gene: TRBJ2-3

CDR3 protein: CASSLEPLSSYNSPLHF
CDR3 DNA: TGCGCCAGCAGCTTGGAACCGTTGAGCTCCTATAATTCACCCCTCCACTTT
D gene: -
V gene: TRBV5-1
clone size: medium-sized
J gene: TRBJ1-6

CDR3 protein: CASSSRIKRGERKLGTDTQYF
CDR3 DNA: TGTGCCAGCAGCTCTAGGATAAAGCGGGGGGAAAGGAAGCTGGGCACAGATACGCAGTATTTT
D gene: TRBD2
V gene: TRBV7-9
clone size: few
J gene: TRBJ2-3

CDR3 protein: CASSYGTQAFF
CDR3 DNA: TGTGCCAGCAGCTATGGGACACAGGCTTTCTTT
D gene: -
V gene: TRBV5-5
clone size: -
J gene: TRBJ1-1

CDR3 protein: CSARVGSSSGYTF
CDR3 DNA: TGCAGTGCTAGAGTAGGCAGCAGCAGTGGCTACACCTTC
D gene: -
V gene: TRBV20-1
clone size: few
J gene: TRBJ1-2

CDR3 protein: CASSLDADGNTEAFF
CDR3 DNA: TGCGCCAGCAGCTTGGACGCGGACGGGAACACTGAAGCTTTCTTT
D gene: -
V gene: TRBV5-1
clone size: -
J gene: TRBJ1-1

CDR3 protein: CASSLVGAAGANVLTF
CDR3 DNA: TGTGCCAGCAGTTTAGTAGGGGCGGCTGGGGCCAACGTCCTGACTTTC
D gene: -
V gene: TRBV12-3/TRBV12-4
clone size: few
J gene: TRBJ2-6

CDR3 protein: CASSGGQGNSPLHF
CDR3 DNA: TGTGCCAGCAGTGGGGGACAGGGGAATTCACCCCTCCACTTT
D gene: TRBD1
V gene: TRBV6-5
clone size: -
J gene: TRBJ1-6

CDR3 protein: CASSQGEGEGGTEAFF
CDR3 DNA: TGCGCCAGCAGCCAAGGAGAAGGAGAAGGGGGTACCGAAGCTTTCTTT
D gene: -
V gene: TRBV4-3
clone size: few
J gene: TRBJ1-1

CDR3 protein: CASSDSGREGQCNQPQHF
CDR3 DNA: TGTGCCAGCAGTGACTCTGGTCGGGAGGGGCAGTGCAATCAGCCCCAGCATTTT
D gene: -
V gene: TRBV6-4
clone size: -
J gene: TRBJ1-5

CDR3 protein: CASRAPEVAYEQYF
CDR3 DNA: TGTGCCAGCAGGGCCCCAGAGGTCGCCTACGAGCAGTACTTC
D gene: -
V gene: TRBV2
clone size: -
J gene: TRBJ2-7

CDR3 protein: CAWSGWNSNQPQHF
CDR3 DNA: TGTGCCTGGAGTGGGTGGAATAGCAATCAGCCCCAGCATTTT
D gene: -
V gene: TRBV30
clone size: few
J gene: TRBJ1-5

CDR3 protein: CASSLAGYEQFF
CDR3 DNA: TGCGCCAGCAGCTTGGCCGGATATGAGCAGTTCTTC
D gene: -
V gene: TRBV5-1
clone size: -
J gene: TRBJ2-1

CDR3 protein: CASSLTISWTGGEKLFF
CDR3 DNA: TGTGCCAGCAGTCTAACGATCTCGTGGACGGGCGGAGAAAAACTGTTTTTT
D gene: -
V gene: TRBV28
clone size: few
J gene: TRBJ1-4

CDR3 protein: CASSNGDFGTGLQETQYF
CDR3 DNA: TGTGCCAGCAGCAACGGCGACTTCGGGACAGGCCTCCAAGAGACCCAGTACTTC
D gene: TRBD1
V gene: TRBV12-3/TRBV12-4
clone size: -
J gene: TRBJ2-5